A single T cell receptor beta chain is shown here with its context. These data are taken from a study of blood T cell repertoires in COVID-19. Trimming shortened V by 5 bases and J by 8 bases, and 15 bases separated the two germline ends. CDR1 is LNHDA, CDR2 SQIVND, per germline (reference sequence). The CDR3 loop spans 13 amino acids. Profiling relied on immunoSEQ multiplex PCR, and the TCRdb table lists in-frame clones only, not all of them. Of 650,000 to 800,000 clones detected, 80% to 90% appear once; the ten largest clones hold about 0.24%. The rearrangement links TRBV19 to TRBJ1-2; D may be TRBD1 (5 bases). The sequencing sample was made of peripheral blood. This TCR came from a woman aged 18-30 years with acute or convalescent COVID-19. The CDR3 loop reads CASSRGGGEGYTF. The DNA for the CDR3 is TGTGCCAGTAGTCGGGGCGGAGGGGAGGGCTACACCTTC.